This TCR beta chain was captured by sequencing in a study of CD8+ T cells in alopecia areata. RNA extraction and reverse transcription yielded cDNA as sequencing template. Data came from immunoSEQ multiplex PCR; TCRdb stores just in-frame clones and leaves some out. Listed here are under 350,000 clones without any singletons, the top ten holding around 1.2%. A remark on this clone: Here the gene names and germline are mouse. The CDR3 goes on 4 residues after the read ends, and that part is filled in from the germline J gene.

Per the germline V gene, CDR1 is NSHNY and CDR2 is SYGAGN. The CDR3 contains 15 residues. V lost 0 bases and J lost 5; bases outside the gene matches: 1. Separation of pooled cutaneous lymph node cells was by sorting with CD4, CD8alpha, NKG2D, NKG2ACE and other markers. The material sequenced was CD4+ T cells sorted from a lymph node. The sequence was obtained from a C3H/HeJ mouse with alopecia areata. Strain MHC haplotype: H2-k. This chain joins TRBV13-1 and TRBJ2-2, with 10 positions matching TRBD2. This chain's CDR3 is CASSDELGGTGQLYF. The part of the CDR3 DNA that was read is TGTGCCAGCAGTGATGAACTGGGGGGGACCGGG.